This T cell receptor (beta chain) was documented in a study of cytomegalovirus exposure and HLA in healthy donors. Study-wide findings and caveats: The study flagged 150 to 200 TCR beta chains as cytomegalovirus-associated. Later analysis revealed greater clonal expansion in HLA-associated TCR beta chains than in equally common others. Analysis was carried out at a later point, and it linked a missense DCLRE1C variant to TCR beta V- and J-gene trimming.

In germline, CDR1 is MNHNS, CDR2 SASEGT. CDR3 length: 14 amino acids. V gave up 4 bases and J gave up 2 bases, with 12 bases separating them. Primers included in the PCR were 60 Vbeta and 13 Jbeta primers. The assay was immunoSEQ multiplex PCR, and TCRdb's table has in-frame clones only and misses some. This table holds some 190,000 clones, about nine tenths found once. On this clone itself: The antigen remains undetermined.

Specimen: PBMCs. The receptor comes from a boy between 2 and 10 years old in good health and CMV-seronegative. V gene TRBV6-1 combines with J gene TRBJ2-7; possible D gene TRBD2, 6 bases. The chain's CDR3 is CASSVSAGPYEQYF. The CDR3 region has the DNA TGTGCCAGCAGTGTTTCGGCGGGGCCCTACGAGCAGTACTTC.